This T cell receptor (beta chain) was documented in a study of blood T cell repertoires in COVID-19. This clone is a singleton in its sample. Germline CDR1 is SQVTM and CDR2 is ANQGSEA. CDR3 size: 10 residues. V shed 7 bases and J shed 7 bases, with 8 bases lying between them. Data came from immunoSEQ multiplex PCR; TCRdb stores just in-frame clones and leaves some out. The repertoire holds 120,000 or so clones, with about 85% as singletons. V and J are TRBV29-1 and TRBJ2-1; D not certain. This clonotype originated in a man in his fifties or sixties with acute or convalescent COVID-19. The sequencing input was peripheral blood. Here the CDR3 reads CSAGGNEQFF. Here the CDR3 DNA reads TGCAGCGCCGGTGGTAATGAGCAGTTCTTC.